This is a list of T cell receptor beta chains from one sample in a study of T-cell reconstitution after alpha-beta-depleted transplantation in children. TCRdb analysed the PCR reads with MiXCR anew, one entry per CDR3 protein. The sample has over 90,000 distinct CDR3 sequences, about 5.6% seen once. The sample in question was PBMCs, mostly from graft donor cells, obtained 60 days after TCRalphabeta/CD19-depleted stem cell transplant. All receptors come from a female patient aged 2-9 years who had a stem cell transplant for Fanconi anemia, so the T cells may come from the graft donor. CDR3s include the opening cysteine and the closing phenylalanine or tryptophan. D genes are given only for firm matches. Size tells how often a clone was seen (once, few, many) or the class of an expanded clone, and some rows leave it out.

v_call: TRBV28
d_call: TRBD1
j_call: TRBJ2-7
clone_size: many
cdr3_nt: TGTGCCAGCGGACAGGGCTCCTACGAGCAGTACTTC
cdr3_aa: CASGQGSYEQYF

v_call: TRBV7-9
d_call: -
j_call: TRBJ2-2
clone_size: -
cdr3_nt: TGTGCCAGCAGCCCGTCCGGGAACACCGGGGAGCTGTTTTTT
cdr3_aa: CASSPSGNTGELFF

v_call: TRBV7-8
d_call: -
j_call: TRBJ1-2
clone_size: many
cdr3_nt: TGTGCCAGCAGCTTGTTATTTGGTTACCGGGAGCTAGCTAACTATGGCTACACCTTC
cdr3_aa: CASSLLFGYRELANYGYTF

v_call: TRBV28
d_call: TRBD1
j_call: TRBJ2-5
clone_size: many
cdr3_nt: TGTGCCAGCAGTTTCCCCCGGACAGGGTGGGAGACCCAGTACTTC
cdr3_aa: CASSFPRTGWETQYF

v_call: TRBV24-1
d_call: TRBD1
j_call: TRBJ2-3
clone_size: -
cdr3_nt: TGTGCGGCCAGTGACCGTAACAGGGGGCCCCTATCCCGTTCTAGCACAGATACGCAGTATTTT
cdr3_aa: CAASDRNRGPLSRSSTDTQYF

v_call: TRBV25-1
d_call: TRBD2
j_call: TRBJ2-5
clone_size: many
cdr3_nt: TGTGCCAGCAGTGAACGGGGGGGAGAGACCCAGTACTTC
cdr3_aa: CASSERGGETQYF

v_call: TRBV5-1
d_call: TRBD1
j_call: TRBJ2-5
clone_size: few
cdr3_nt: TGCGCCAGCAGCTTCCAGGGGGTACAAGAGACCCAGTACTTC
cdr3_aa: CASSFQGVQETQYF

v_call: TRBV12-3/TRBV12-4
d_call: -
j_call: TRBJ2-7
clone_size: many
cdr3_nt: TGTGCCAGCAGTTTAATTGTCTCCTACGAGCAGTACTTC
cdr3_aa: CASSLIVSYEQYF

v_call: TRBV7-9
d_call: TRBD1
j_call: TRBJ2-7
clone_size: many
cdr3_nt: TGTGCCAGCAGCTTAGAGGGGGCCGAGCAGTACTTC
cdr3_aa: CASSLEGAEQYF

v_call: TRBV7-3
d_call: -
j_call: TRBJ2-3
clone_size: few
cdr3_nt: TGTGCCAGCAGCTTAGTTTCTAGCACAGATACGCAGTATTTT
cdr3_aa: CASSLVSSTDTQYF

v_call: TRBV5-1
d_call: -
j_call: TRBJ2-7
clone_size: -
cdr3_nt: TGCGCCAGCAGCTTGATCGGCAGGGTGGACTACGAGCAGTACTTC
cdr3_aa: CASSLIGRVDYEQYF

v_call: TRBV29-1
d_call: -
j_call: TRBJ2-4
clone_size: many
cdr3_nt: TGCAGCGGATCGACAGGTTCCTCCAAAAACATTCAGTACTTC
cdr3_aa: CSGSTGSSKNIQYF

v_call: TRBV5-1
d_call: TRBD1
j_call: TRBJ2-6
clone_size: once
cdr3_nt: TGCGCCAGCAGCCGGGACAGGGCTGGGGCCAACGTCCTGACTTTC
cdr3_aa: CASSRDRAGANVLTF

v_call: TRBV12-5
d_call: TRBD2
j_call: TRBJ2-2
clone_size: many
cdr3_nt: TGTGCTAGTGGTTTGAGGCTAGCGGGACAGAACACCGGGGAGCTGTTTTTT
cdr3_aa: CASGLRLAGQNTGELFF

v_call: TRBV21-1
d_call: -
j_call: TRBJ2-3
clone_size: many
cdr3_nt: TGTGCCAGCAGCGCCGACTCGACTTCTAGCACAGATACGCAGTATTTT
cdr3_aa: CASSADSTSSTDTQYF

v_call: TRBV28
d_call: TRBD2
j_call: TRBJ2-5
clone_size: many
cdr3_nt: TGTGCCAGCAGTTCAGGACTAGCGGGAGGTGGAGAGACCCAGTACTTC
cdr3_aa: CASSSGLAGGGETQYF

v_call: TRBV5-1
d_call: TRBD2
j_call: TRBJ2-3
clone_size: many
cdr3_nt: TGCGCCAGCAGCGCCCTGACTAGCGGGAGCCCAGATACGCAGTATTTT
cdr3_aa: CASSALTSGSPDTQYF

v_call: TRBV7-2
d_call: TRBD1
j_call: TRBJ1-2
clone_size: few
cdr3_nt: TGTGCCAGCAGCCCGCCGACAGGGGTCTACTATGGCTACACCTTC
cdr3_aa: CASSPPTGVYYGYTF

v_call: TRBV3-1
d_call: TRBD1
j_call: TRBJ2-5
clone_size: -
cdr3_nt: TGTGCCAGCACCTCGGGACAGCAGCAAGAGACCCAGTACTTC
cdr3_aa: CASTSGQQQETQYF

v_call: TRBV7-9
d_call: TRBD2
j_call: TRBJ2-5
clone_size: -
cdr3_nt: TGTGCCAGCAGCTTTTGGGCGGGAGTGGGAGAGACCCAGTACTTC
cdr3_aa: CASSFWAGVGETQYF

v_call: TRBV28
d_call: -
j_call: TRBJ2-1
clone_size: many
cdr3_nt: TGTGCCAGCAGTTCCTTCAGGGCTAGCTCCTACAATGAGCAGTTCTTC
cdr3_aa: CASSSFRASSYNEQFF

v_call: TRBV3-1
d_call: TRBD2
j_call: TRBJ2-1
clone_size: -
cdr3_nt: TGTGCCACCTCCCAAGATGACAACATAGCGGGAGACTACTACAATGAGCAGTTCTTC
cdr3_aa: CATSQDDNIAGDYYNEQFF

v_call: TRBV27
d_call: TRBD2
j_call: TRBJ2-2
clone_size: few
cdr3_nt: TGTGCCAGCAGTTTATTCGGACTAGCGGGAGGACCGAACACCGGGGAGCTGTTTTTT
cdr3_aa: CASSLFGLAGGPNTGELFF

v_call: TRBV29-1
d_call: -
j_call: TRBJ2-7
clone_size: many
cdr3_nt: TGCAGCGGGGGAAGGAACTCCTACGAGCAGTACTTC
cdr3_aa: CSGGRNSYEQYF

v_call: TRBV12-3/TRBV12-4
d_call: TRBD1
j_call: TRBJ1-1
clone_size: few
cdr3_nt: TGTGCCAGCAGTTTGAAGGCGGGGACAGGGCTGAATACTGAAGCTTTCTTT
cdr3_aa: CASSLKAGTGLNTEAFF

v_call: TRBV15
d_call: -
j_call: TRBJ2-3
clone_size: many
cdr3_nt: TGTGCCACCAGCAGAGAAGGGTACACAGATACGCAGTATTTT
cdr3_aa: CATSREGYTDTQYF

v_call: TRBV25-1
d_call: TRBD1
j_call: TRBJ2-7
clone_size: many
cdr3_nt: TGTGCCAGCAGTGAAAAGTTGGGGGGACAGGGCTTCTACGAGCAGTACTTC
cdr3_aa: CASSEKLGGQGFYEQYF

v_call: TRBV7-9
d_call: -
j_call: TRBJ2-3
clone_size: few
cdr3_nt: TGTGCCAGCAGGGTACAGGGTCGGATCACAGATACGCAGTATTTT
cdr3_aa: CASRVQGRITDTQYF

v_call: TRBV13
d_call: -
j_call: TRBJ2-7
clone_size: few
cdr3_nt: TGTGCCAGCAGCTTAGTGGGCCACAGCGGCTACGAGCAGTACTTC
cdr3_aa: CASSLVGHSGYEQYF

v_call: TRBV5-1
d_call: -
j_call: TRBJ2-1
clone_size: many
cdr3_nt: TGTGCCAGCAGCTTAACAGGGTACAATGAGCAGTTCTTC
cdr3_aa: CASSLTGYNEQFF

v_call: TRBV5-1
d_call: -
j_call: TRBJ2-7
clone_size: -
cdr3_nt: TGCGCCAGCAGCGCCGGGACACCCCTCAGGGAGCAGTACTTC
cdr3_aa: CASSAGTPLREQYF

v_call: TRBV29-1
d_call: -
j_call: TRBJ2-7
clone_size: many
cdr3_nt: TGCAGCGTTTCGGCAGGGGTCTCCTACGAGCAGTACTTC
cdr3_aa: CSVSAGVSYEQYF